The TCR beta chain described here comes from a study of blood T cells in healthy people across ages (dated by TCRdb to the mid-2010s). Notes on the research overall: In model experiments, template switching captured roughly one uniquely barcoded TCR beta cDNA molecule for every two T cells. The donors were split into four age groups: young (average about 15 years), middle-aged (39), aged (roughly 65) and long-lived (over 80). The study analyzed two additional independent replicas of 1 million unique cDNA reads from the same blood draw for two donors, one aged 18 to 29 and one aged 80 or older. Using deep sequencing normalized with unique cDNA molecular identifiers, the study measured how TCR beta repertoire diversity changes with age. Overall study outcomes, separate from this receptor: As age increased, observed TCR beta diversity per million T cells dropped in a roughly linear way, and a significant reduction was already evident by age 40. Since profiling was done on bulk unsorted PBMCs, naive and antigen-experienced compartments could not be conclusively compared. Compared with the aged group, the long-lived group had more naive CD4+ T cells, fewer expanded clones and increased TCR diversity, suggesting age selection. There was a strong correlation between observed TCR beta diversity and the percentage of naive T cells measured by flow cytometry. Estimates of total diversity based on one million sequenced T cells were regarded as lower bounds and as underestimates. Because the CMV infection status of the donors was unknown, age-related changes in expanded clonotypes may potentially have been confounded.

Library method: 5' RACE. Reads for this sample came from an Illumina HiSeq 2500. A second PCR of roughly 7 to 11 cycles was performed with a sample-barcoded 5' primer and a J-beta primer mix. Each TCR beta cDNA molecule received a unique molecular identifier from a template-switch 5' adaptor carrying 12 random nucleotides. Each sample yielded at least 3 million CDR3-containing paired-end reads. All of the RNA was converted into first-strand cDNA using the Mint cDNA synthesis kit, with a TRBC-specific oligonucleotide serving as the primer. Following uracil-DNA glycosylase treatment, a first 18-cycle PCR with universal primers M1SS and BC2_uni_R was performed on all cDNA. The study's own analysis went as follows. Each sample was normalized by randomly selecting 1 million high-quality reads, each carrying a distinct molecular identifier. Reads sharing molecular identifiers were discarded rather than binned into consensus sequences. MiTCR, with a Q25 quality threshold and the strictest error-elimination algorithm, was used for CDR3 identification, clonotype clustering and error correction. Lower-bound total TCR beta diversity was estimated with a nonparametric unseen species model using Euler transformation. Using fastp trimming at Q25 and MiXCR clonotype assembly, TCRdb reanalyzed the public sequencing data and kept in-frame beta chains. Each entry merges the rows of one CDR3 protein and shows their most common DNA and genes. It is TCRdb's table, rather than the study itself, that gives the V and J calls and clone size. The sample table records some 1,000,000 distinct CDR3 sequences; around 25% of these occur just once. The top ten clones comprise approximately 0.7% of the sample.

This clonotype was seen more than once but under ten times. Its antigen is unknown. It has no much larger one-base neighbor in the sample; base qualities were not kept. The donors were 40 or so Caucasian individuals from Russia, aged roughly 6 to 90 years, who were systemically healthy. Roughly 9 milliliters of peripheral blood were drawn from each donor into EDTA-treated Vacutainer tubes. Ficoll-Paque density-gradient centrifugation was used to isolate PBMCs, with at least 7 million per sample. Total RNA, at least 6 micrograms per sample, was extracted from PBMCs with Trizol reagent. For every donor, an aliquot of PBMCs went through flow cytometry to measure the percentages of naive CD45RAhigh/CD27high T cells. This sample also belongs to another study, concerning T cells of mothers and their children. The second study also describes: Nine systemically healthy Caucasian individuals served as donors, namely three mothers together with their six children. cDNA synthesis consumed the entire amount of extracted RNA, loaded at around 1.5 ug RNA in each 15 ul reaction. In the second PCR, the M1S primer added sample barcodes and 2-4 random nucleotides. Each mother yielded over 9.5 million TCR beta CDR3 reads and each child 2.5 million to 3 million reads. TCR recombination output is similarly shaped by thymic selection in related and unrelated pairs, with a minor effect exerted by inherited differences. Normalized repertoire overlap in related mother-child pairs was always slightly higher than in unrelated mother-child pairs, but the difference was never significant. With a sensitivity of approximately 100 clones per million clonotypes, no persistent microchimeric T cell clones were detected. To look for features that set related mother-child pairs apart from unrelated individuals, the researchers ran deep NGS to compare the TCR beta repertoires of mothers and children. The mean age was roughly 40 +/- 4 years for the mothers and roughly 11 +/- 4 years for the children. After adapters were ligated using NEBNext reagents, the libraries underwent 100+100 nt paired-end sequencing on an Illumina HiSeq 2000. Mother and child libraries were prepared a month apart and sequenced in separate runs to prevent cross-contamination. Each donor had between roughly 450,000 and 2,300,000 distinct TCR beta clonotypes identified. Naive TCR beta clonotypes were estimated from low-frequency clonotypes matched to each donor's FACS-determined naive share, without sorting.

Sequencing was performed on blood. The receptor was isolated from a girl aged 2 to 9 in good health.

The CDR3 in this case is CSARDWLGNQPQHF. The bases read TGCAGTGCTAGAGATTGGCTCGGGAATCAGCCCCAGCATTTT. The chain links TRBV20-1 with TRBJ1-5; too little of a D gene remains to name it. CDR1 DFQATT and CDR2 SNEGSKA are derived from the germline V gene (reference sequence). The junction carries 10 bases between V and J, which are trimmed by 0 bases and 4 bases respectively. The CDR3 starts with the cysteine, ends with the phenylalanine, and has 14 residues. Left in the record is the CDR3 DNA by itself, 42 bases read in frame from the first base.